These 18 T cell receptor beta chains originate from one sample sequenced in a study of cytomegalovirus exposure and HLA in healthy donors. A multiplex PCR was run with 60 Vbeta primers and 13 Jbeta primers. The assay was immunoSEQ multiplex PCR, and TCRdb's table has in-frame clones only and misses some. Here the sample spans about 150,000 clones, 60% to 80% being singletons. The material sequenced was PBMCs. These receptors were obtained from a male donor in good health and CMV-seronegative.

The sample holds a few counts of this clone. The chain is built from TRBV4-3 and TRBJ2-5, with 7 bases fitting TRBD2. V dropped 0 bases and J dropped 11; count of bases not matched to a gene: 9. This CDR3 contains 14 residues. Germline lookup yields CDR1 LGHNA and CDR2 YSLEER. CDR3 amino acids: CASSQDQEREEQYF. The CDR3 DNA reads as TGCGCCAGCAGCCAAGATCAGGAGCGGGAAGAGCAGTACTTC.

The genes are TRBV27 and TRBJ1-4; 7 nucleotides match TRBD1. This CDR3 is built from 15 residues. The germline gives CDR1 MNHEY, CDR2 SMNVEV (reference sequence). Trimming removed 3 bases from V and 3 bases from J; junction bases left unmatched: 4. The CDR3 coding sequence is TGTGCCAGCAGTTTTTCGAGGGGGCCTAATGAAAAACTGTTTTTT. It encodes CASSFSRGPNEKLFF.

The chain combines TRBV11-2 with TRBJ2-7; 7 nucleotides line up with TRBD1. The V segment lost 5 bases and the J segment 7 bases; nucleotides outside the gene matches: 14. CDR1 is SGHAT, CDR2 FQNNGV, per germline. The CDR3 sequence is 15 residues long. The CDR3 protein is CASSQRRDRVGEQYF. For the CDR3, the DNA is TGTGCCAGCAGCCAGCGAAGAGACAGGGTGGGAGAGCAGTACTTC.

This chain uses TRBV27 with TRBJ1-1; D may be TRBD1 (5 bases). CDR1 MNHEY and CDR2 SMNVEV come from the germline V gene (reference sequence). Deletions cut 0 bases from V and 2 bases from J, with 10 bases between. The CDR3 consists of 15 residues. The chain's CDR3 is CASSLSYRLNTEAFF. CDR3 coding DNA: TGTGCCAGCAGTTTATCGTACAGGCTAAACACTGAAGCTTTCTTT.

The gene calls are TRBV11-3 and TRBJ2-1, with D perhaps TRBD2 (5 bases). Trimming took 3 bases from V and 2 from J, leaving 14 bases between them. The germline V gene has CDR1 SGHNT and CDR2 YENEEA. The CDR3 runs to 16 residues. The CDR3 DNA sequence: TGTGCCAGCAGCTTCCCCGGCCGGCGGGCCTACAATGAGCAGTTCTTC. Protein: CASSFPGRRAYNEQFF.

The chain is built from TRBV5-6 and TRBJ1-2; maybe TRBD1 (5 bases). Germline V gene sequence: CDR1 SGHDT, CDR2 YYEEEE. The CDR3 loop spans 13 amino acids. Trimming pared 4 bases from V and 4 bases from J, leaving 11 bases between. The CDR3: CASSLDNRYGYTF. The CDR3 nucleotides are TGTGCCAGCAGCCTGGACAACCGCTATGGCTACACCTTC.

This sequence joins TRBV29-1 and TRBJ1-2; D may be TRBD1 (6 bases). Trimming cost V 3 bases and J 3 bases, with 11 bases left between them. There are 13 residues in the CDR3. Germline assignment: CDR1 SQVTM and CDR2 ANQGSEA. CDR3 region: CSVESGTHYGYTF. The CDR3 coding sequence is TGCAGCGTTGAGTCCGGGACACACTATGGCTACACCTTC. The whole variable domain, remainder taken from reference TRBV29-1 and TRBJ1-2, is SAVISQKPSRDICQRGTSLTIQCQVDSQVTMMFWYRQQPGQSLTLIATANQGSEATYESGFVIDKFPISRPNLTFSTLTVSNMSPEDSSIYLCSVESGTHYGYTFGSGTRLTVV.

The rearrangement uses TRBV2 and TRBJ2-7; D is unclear. V was shortened by 4 bases and J by 0 bases, with 10 bases between the two germline ends. This CDR3 contains 14 residues. The germline gives CDR1 SNHLY, CDR2 FYNNEI. CDR3: CASSVERRSYEQYF. DNA for the CDR3: TGTGCCAGCAGTGTCGAGCGCCGCTCCTACGAGCAGTACTTC.

The table lists this clone with a few counts. The rearrangement links TRBV14 to TRBJ1-6, with 12 bases fitting TRBD1. The germline gives CDR1 SGHDN, CDR2 FVKESK. This CDR3 spans 16 amino acids. The V segment lost 3 bases and the J segment 7 bases; nucleotides outside the gene matches: 4. The CDR3 loop reads CASSQGQGARNSPLHF. The CDR3 DNA sequence: TGTGCCAGCAGCCAGGGACAGGGGGCTAGGAATTCACCCCTCCACTTT.

The J gene is TRBJ2-1, the V gene TRBV6-1, with TRBD1 matching over 7 bases. Germline trimming cut 2 bases from V and 5 bases from J; bases unmatched to any gene: 6. The V gene's germline CDR1 is MNHNS and CDR2 SASEGT. The CDR3 extends over 15 amino acids. The chain's CDR3 is CASSELLTGNNEQFF. Written as DNA, the CDR3 is TGTGCCAGCAGTGAACTCTTGACAGGGAACAATGAGCAGTTCTTC.

This chain uses TRBV6-5 with TRBJ1-2; TRBD1 might be the D (5 bases). Trimming took off 6 bases at V and 3 bases at J, with 11 bases between the two ends. CDR3 size: 13 residues. Germline V gene data show CDR1 as MNHEY and CDR2 as SVGAGI. The CDR3 sequence: CASRAGLHYGYTF. In DNA form, the CDR3 reads TGTGCCAGCAGGGCAGGGCTCCACTATGGCTACACCTTC.

V usage is TRBV4-1 and J usage is TRBJ2-6; D is undetermined. Between the trimmed V and J ends, which lost 6 bases and 2 bases, there was a span of 11 bases. The CDR3 covers 15 residues. Germline V gene sequence: CDR1 MGHRA, CDR2 YSYEKL. The CDR3 is CASSPTRTGANVLTF. Written as DNA, the CDR3 is TGCGCCAGCAGTCCCACGAGGACTGGGGCCAACGTCCTGACTTTC.

The chain is built from TRBV6-5 and TRBJ2-7; 10 positions match TRBD2. This CDR3 has 15 amino acids. Unmatched junction bases numbered 5, after V lost 6 bases and J lost 0 bases. Germline V gene lookup returns CDR1 MNHEY and CDR2 SVGAGI. The CDR3 coding sequence is TGTGCCAGCAGACGAAGCGGGGGGGCCTCCTACGAGCAGTACTTC. Translated: CASRRSGGASYEQYF.

The V and J genes are TRBV7-6 and TRBJ2-6; D unclear. With 4 bases removed from V and 7 bases from J, the gap between germline ends came to 14 bases. This CDR3 has 15 amino acids. Germline values: CDR1 SGHVS, CDR2 FNYEAQ. The CDR3 spells CASSSTPGSANVLTF. CDR3 DNA: TGTGCCAGCAGCTCCACCCCCGGTTCCGCCAACGTCCTGACTTTC. Together with reference TRBV7-6 and TRBJ2-6, the CDR3 gives the full variable domain: GAGVSQSPRYKVTKRGQDVALRCDPISGHVSLYWYRQALGQGPEFLTYFNYEAQQDKSGLPNDRFSAERPEGSISTLTIQRTEQRDSAMYRCASSSTPGSANVLTFGAGSRLTVL.

This clone was found once. The chain employs TRBV4-1 and TRBJ1-2, with 7 nucleotides matching TRBD1. The CDR3 consists of 18 residues. The V segment lost 0 bases and the J segment 3 bases; nucleotides outside the gene matches: 13. CDR1 and CDR2 (germline): MGHRA, YSYEKL. CDR3: CASSQDFGTVSSYYGYTF. The DNA for the CDR3 is TGCGCCAGCAGCCAAGATTTCGGGACAGTTTCATCGTACTATGGCTACACCTTC.

This clone was picked up a small number of times. The chain recombines TRBV30 with TRBJ2-1; 11 nucleotides agree with TRBD1. The CDR3 runs 15 residues. Germline trimming cut 2 bases from V and 4 bases from J; bases unmatched to any gene: 4. Germline V gene sequence: CDR1 GTSNPN, CDR2 SVGIG (reference sequence). The CDR3 nucleotides are TGTGCCTGGAGTCCAGGACAGGGGGCATACAATGAGCAGTTCTTC. Translation: CAWSPGQGAYNEQFF.

The chain links TRBV5-8 to TRBJ1-5, with no clear D. V was clipped by 3 bases and J by 3 bases, with 7 bases between them. This CDR3 spans 13 amino acids. Germline assignment: CDR1 SGHTS and CDR2 YDEGEE. CDR3 in DNA: TGTGCCAGCAGCTCGAGGGTCAATCAGCCCCAGCATTTT. As protein: CASSSRVNQPQHF.

Notes on this clone: In the same sample, other DNA sequences code for this CDR3. J is TRBJ1-1 and V is TRBV5-4; D ambiguous. The CDR3 runs 15 residues. In germline, CDR1 is SGHNT, CDR2 YYREEE (reference sequence). V was clipped by 1 base and J by 8 bases, with 18 bases between them. The CDR3 DNA is TGTGCCAGCAGCTTGTCGCTGGGGAATGGAGGGGAAGCTTTCTTT. It encodes CASSLSLGNGGEAFF.